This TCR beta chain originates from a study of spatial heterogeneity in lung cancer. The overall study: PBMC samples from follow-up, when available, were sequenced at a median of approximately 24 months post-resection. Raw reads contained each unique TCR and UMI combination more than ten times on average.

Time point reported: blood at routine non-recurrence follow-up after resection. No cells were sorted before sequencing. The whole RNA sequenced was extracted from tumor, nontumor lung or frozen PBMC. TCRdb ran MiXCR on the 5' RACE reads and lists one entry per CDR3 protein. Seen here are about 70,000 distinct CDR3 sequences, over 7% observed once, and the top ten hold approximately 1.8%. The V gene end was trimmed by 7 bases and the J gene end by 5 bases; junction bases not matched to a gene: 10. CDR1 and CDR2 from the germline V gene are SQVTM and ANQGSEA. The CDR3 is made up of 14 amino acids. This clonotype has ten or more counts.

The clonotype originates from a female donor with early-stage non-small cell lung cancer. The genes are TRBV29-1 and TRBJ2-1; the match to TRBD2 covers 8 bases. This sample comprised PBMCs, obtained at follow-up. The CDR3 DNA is TGCAGCGGGGATACTAGCGGAGTCGACAATGAGCAGTTCTTC. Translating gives CSGDTSGVDNEQFF.